This T cell receptor (beta chain) was sequenced in a study of T cell clonotyping in hematopoietic cell transplantation. Whole-study context: Recipients' pretransplant samples followed cytoreduction.

The germline V gene encodes CDR1 SGHDT and CDR2 YYEEEE. Trimming left V 2 bases short and J 5 bases short, with 2 bases between. The CDR3 runs 11 residues. The study's findings and limits: Graft donor and pretransplant recipient Inverse Simpson Index values predicted broader posttransplant TCR diversity. Few recipient clonotypes overlapped donors; over 95% were de novo at given depth. After transplant, recipient diversity fell while pathologically expanded clonotypes grew through day 180.

Sequenced by immunoSEQ multiplex PCR; TCRdb stores in-frame clones only, minus some. This table has about 76,000 clones, 90% to 96% appearing once. The time point is: recipient sample about 28 days before transplant, after cytoreduction. Concerning this clone: Its antigen is unidentified.

This receptor was taken from a woman in her 50s with acute myeloid leukemia. Some clones in this sample may be carry-over from other donors' samples. The specimen comprised peripheral blood mononuclear cells, sampled before stem cell transplant. The chain links TRBV5-6 to TRBJ2-1; the D is unclear. In DNA, the CDR3 is TGTGCCAGCAGCTTTAACAATGAGCAGTTCTTC. Translated: CASSFNNEQFF. The full variable domain, in which reference TRBV5-6 and TRBJ2-1 provide the parts outside the CDR3, is DAGVTQSPTHLIKTRGQQVTLRCSPKSGHDTVSWYQQALGQGPQFIFQYYEEEERQRGNFPDRFSGHQFPNYSSELNVNALLLGDSALYLCASSFNNEQFFGPGTRLTVL.